These 25 T cell receptor beta chains came from one sample sequenced in a study of spatial heterogeneity in lung cancer. Time point here: sample taken at primary tumor resection. Unsorted tumor, nontumor lung tissue or cryopreserved PBMC supplied the whole RNA. Each CDR3 protein is one row after TCRdb ran MiXCR on the 5' RACE reads. The profile shows 40,000 to 55,000 distinct CDR3 sequences, about 6.7% of them singletons. The material was PBMCs, obtained at surgery. The receptor source for this set is a female donor with early-stage non-small cell lung cancer.

This clonotype occurred many times. The rearrangement uses TRBV4-1 and TRBJ1-5, with D unresolved. Germline V gene data show CDR1 as MGHRA and CDR2 as YSYEKL. Trimming removed 5 bases from V and 0 bases from J, with 11 bases in between. The CDR3 runs 15 residues. The CDR3 loop reads CASSIRGDSNQPQHF. The CDR3 DNA reads TGCGCCAGCAGCATTCGGGGAGATAGCAATCAGCCCCAGCATTTT.

The chain couples TRBV4-3 to TRBJ1-2; no clear D gene. The germline V gene has CDR1 LGHNA and CDR2 YSLEER. The CDR3 sequence is 13 residues long. V was cut by 1 base and J by 6 bases, with 9 bases left in between. The CDR3 DNA follows: TGCGCCAGCAGCCAAGTACCGTGGCATGGCTACACCTTC. Protein product: CASSQVPWHGYTF.

This clonotype came up a few times. The chain carries TRBV18 and TRBJ1-1; 9 bases line up with TRBD1. V was pared by 3 bases and J by 7 bases, with 6 bases of the junction left unmatched. In germline, CDR1 is KGHSH, CDR2 LQKENI. The CDR3 has 14 residues. CDR3 protein: CASSPTGGENEAFF. The CDR3 nucleotides read TGTGCCAGCTCACCCACAGGGGGCGAAAATGAAGCTTTCTTT.

This clonotype was counted at least ten times. The J gene is TRBJ1-4, the V gene TRBV6-1; no clear D. Germline CDR1 reads MNHNS; CDR2 reads SASEGT. This CDR3 has 13 amino acids. V gave up 3 bases and J gave up 8 bases, with 10 bases separating them. CDR3 nucleotides: TGTGCCAGCAGTGAGGGCAGCAGGGAAAAACTGTTTTTT. Translating gives CASSEGSREKLFF.

In this sample, this clonotype turned up a few times. The chain carries TRBV2 and TRBJ2-1; D possibly corresponds to TRBD1 (6 bases). The CDR3 length is 15 residues. Deletions cut 7 bases from V and 2 bases from J, with 15 bases between. In germline, CDR1 is SNHLY, CDR2 FYNNEI. The CDR3 nucleotides read TGTGCCAGCACGACAGGACAAAATACCTACAATGAGCAGTTCTTC. The encoded protein is CASTTGQNTYNEQFF.

At least ten counts were recorded for this clonotype. V is TRBV2 and J is TRBJ2-3; either TRBD1 or TRBD2 may supply D (6 bases each). Germline values: CDR1 SNHLY, CDR2 FYNNEI. V lost 7 bases and J lost 1, with 9 bases in between. This CDR3 has 13 amino acids. Here the CDR3 DNA reads TGTGCCAGCAAACGGGGGCGCACAGATACGCAGTATTTT. Protein product: CASKRGRTDTQYF.

This clonotype has a count of ten or more. V usage is TRBV2 and J usage is TRBJ2-5; no reliable D call. V was trimmed by 2 bases and J by 5 bases, leaving 9 bases between them. CDR1 is SNHLY, CDR2 FYNNEI, per germline. This CDR3 is built from 13 residues. The CDR3 coding sequence is TGTGCCAGCAGTGAACCTGACGACGAGACCCAGTACTTC. Translating gives CASSEPDDETQYF.

This clonotype occurred a few times. This chain links TRBV20-1 with TRBJ1-2; possibly TRBD1 for D (6 bases). V was pared by 4 bases and J by 8 bases, with 29 bases between. The germline V gene has CDR1 DFQATT and CDR2 SNEGSKA (reference sequence). The CDR3 runs 17 residues. The CDR3, as DNA: TGCAGTGCTACTCCACCCGGATGGGGAAGCGTAACAGGGGGCTACACCTTC. Amino acids: CSATPPGWGSVTGGYTF.

This clonotype was seen a handful of times. DNA for the CDR3: TGCAGTGCTAGAGTAGTCTACTCTAGCACAGATACGCAGTATTTT. It codes for CSARVVYSSTDTQYF. This chain links TRBV20-1 with TRBJ2-3; no clear D gene. This CDR3 comprises 15 residues. V lost 1 base and J lost 0, with 11 bases in between. Germline-derived CDR1 and CDR2 are DFQATT and SNEGSKA (reference sequence).

This clonotype was detected many times. The V and J genes are TRBV3-1 and TRBJ1-2; D not resolved. This CDR3 spans 11 amino acids. Germline V gene data show CDR1 as LGHDT and CDR2 as YNNKEL (reference sequence). The V and J ends lost 3 bases and 4 bases respectively, with 3 bases between them. The CDR3 loop is CASSHFYGYTF. CDR3 nucleotides: TGTGCCAGCAGCCACTTCTATGGCTACACCTTC.

The sample holds many counts of this clonotype. The chain employs TRBV7-2 and TRBJ2-2, with D perhaps TRBD1 (6 bases). The CDR3 consists of 14 residues. V dropped 6 bases and J dropped 4 bases, with 12 bases sitting between them. In germline, CDR1 is SGHTA, CDR2 FQGNSA. This chain's CDR3 is CASRLLGGTGELFF. CDR3 DNA sequence: TGTGCCAGCAGACTCCTAGGGGGCACCGGGGAGCTGTTTTTT.

The V gene is TRBV20-1, the J gene TRBJ1-2; D unclear. V was trimmed by 3 bases and J by 1 base, leaving 3 bases between them. Germline values: CDR1 DFQATT, CDR2 SNEGSKA (reference sequence). This CDR3 is built from 11 residues. CDR3 in DNA: TGCAGTGCTAGGTTTAACTATGGCTACACCTTC. Protein: CSARFNYGYTF.

This clonotype appeared a few times. The rearrangement links TRBV7-8 to TRBJ2-5, with a weak D call TRBD1 (6 bases). Germline V gene sequence: CDR1 SGHVS, CDR2 FQNEAQ. Between the trimmed V and J ends, which lost 1 base and 0 bases, there was a span of 12 bases. This CDR3 has 16 residues. CDR3 coding DNA: TGTGCCAGCAGCTTAGACCGCAGGGGCTACCAAGAGACCCAGTACTTC. Translation: CASSLDRRGYQETQYF. Full variable domain (remainder filled in from reference TRBV7-8 and TRBJ2-5): GAGVSQSPRYKVAKRGQDVALRCDPISGHVSLFWYQQALGQGPEFLTYFQNEAQLDKSGLPSDRFFAERPEGSVSTLKIQRTQQEDSAVYLCASSLDRRGYQETQYFGPGTRLLVL.

This clonotype was detected ten times or more. The chain recombines TRBV5-1 with TRBJ2-5, with a possible D match to TRBD2 (6 bases). Germline CDR1 reads SGHRS; CDR2 reads YFSETQ. V lost 4 bases to trimming and J lost 2 bases, with 18 bases between them. CDR3 length equals 16 residues. CDR3 protein: CASSPRTTGGQETQYF. The CDR3 DNA follows: TGCGCCAGCAGCCCTAGGACAACCGGGGGACAAGAGACCCAGTACTTC.

This rearrangement joins TRBV30 to TRBJ2-2; no clear D. Trimming took 0 bases from V and 5 from J, leaving 10 bases between them. Germline V gene sequence: CDR1 GTSNPN, CDR2 SVGIG (reference sequence). This CDR3 spans 14 amino acids. Written as DNA, the CDR3 is TGTGCCTGGAGTGTAGAGGTCCGAACCGGGGAGCTGTTTTTT. This sequence encodes CAWSVEVRTGELFF.

Many counts were recorded for this clonotype. The chain carries TRBV5-1 and TRBJ1-4; D remains ambiguous. Between the trimmed V and J ends, which lost 4 bases and 0 bases, there was a span of 13 bases. Germline CDR1 and CDR2: SGHRS and YFSETQ. This CDR3 region has 16 residues. The DNA for the CDR3 is TGCGCCAGCAGCCCGGACGGACCCTCAACTAATGAAAAACTGTTTTTT. As protein: CASSPDGPSTNEKLFF. Based on the CDR3 plus reference TRBV5-1 and TRBJ1-4, the full variable domain is KAGVTQTPRYLIKTRGQQVTLSCSPISGHRSVSWYQQTPGQGLQFLFEYFSETQRNKGNFPGRFSGRQFSNSRSEMNVSTLELGDSALYLCASSPDGPSTNEKLFFGSGTQLSVL.

This clonotype was counted ten times or more. The chain recombines TRBV12-3 or TRBV12-4 with TRBJ2-5, with unresolved D. The CDR3 extends over 13 amino acids. The V and J ends lost 2 bases and 5 bases respectively, with 9 bases between them. As DNA, the CDR3 is TGTGCCAGCAGTTTACTCCCCCCCGAGACCCAGTACTTC. Protein: CASSLLPPETQYF.

This clonotype was found many times. The chain employs TRBV10-2 and TRBJ2-7, with unresolved D. This CDR3 is built from 12 residues. Germline lookup yields CDR1 WSHSY and CDR2 SAAADI. The ends were cut back, 2 bases at V and 11 bases at J, with 13 bases in the middle. The CDR3 DNA reads as TGCGCCAGCAGTGAGCCTCAAGGGCGGAAGTACTTC. It translates to CASSEPQGRKYF.

This clonotype was recorded many times. V gene TRBV2 combines with J gene TRBJ2-7; D is possibly TRBD1 (6 bases). V lost 6 bases and J 1 base, leaving 7 bases between the germline ends. CDR1 and CDR2 (germline): SNHLY, FYNNEI. This CDR3 has 12 amino acids. The CDR3 is CASRDRSYEQYF. In DNA form, the CDR3 reads TGTGCCAGCAGGGACAGATCCTACGAGCAGTACTTC.

This clonotype was detected ten times or more. The rearrangement links TRBV10-3 to TRBJ1-2; 12 positions match TRBD1. This CDR3 is built from 15 residues. CDR1 ENHRY and CDR2 SYGVKD come from the germline V gene. The ends lost 5 bases at V and 7 bases at J; junction bases unmatched: 8. CDR3 sequence (DNA): TGTGCCATCAGTAGCCCCGGGACAGGGGGCCGTGGCTACACCTTC. It specifies CAISSPGTGGRGYTF.

As concerns this clonotype: The CDR3 does not end in the conserved phenylalanine or tryptophan, so this is likely a read error. The V call is TRBV18, the J call TRBJ2-1; unclear D gene. The CDR3 spans 14 residues. Germline V gives CDR1 KGHSH, CDR2 LQKENI. V was shortened by 0 bases and J by 8 bases, with 11 bases between the two germline ends. CDR3 nucleotides: TGTGCCAGCTCACCACCTCGACCTCAGGATGAGCAGTTCATC. Translated: CASSPPRPQDEQFI.

The chain couples TRBV6-5 to TRBJ1-1; TRBD1 might be the D (5 bases). Per germline, CDR1 MNHEY and CDR2 SVGAGI. V was cut by 2 bases and J by 10 bases, with 14 bases left in between. This CDR3 comprises 13 residues. In nucleotides, the CDR3 is TGTGCCAGCAGTTACGGCACCCAGGGCGGAGCTTTCTTT. It specifies CASSYGTQGGAFF.

This clonotype has just a few counts. The chain joins TRBV9 to TRBJ2-5; D unresolved. The germline CDR1 and CDR2 sequences are SGDLS and YYNGEE. Trimming cost V 1 base and J 1 base, with 8 bases left between them. CDR3 size: 14 residues. The CDR3 reads CASSVIPSQETQYF. CDR3 in DNA: TGTGCCAGCAGCGTAATCCCCTCCCAAGAGACCCAGTACTTC. The full variable domain, rest sourced from reference TRBV9 and TRBJ2-5, is DSGVTQTPKHLITATGQRVTLRCSPRSGDLSVYWYQQSLDQGLQFLIQYYNGEERAKGNILERFSAQQFPDLHSELNLSSLELGDSALYFCASSVIPSQETQYFGPGTRLLVL.

The table lists this clonotype with a few counts. The rearrangement joins TRBV12-3 or TRBV12-4 to TRBJ1-4; 9 bases are shared with TRBD1. The CDR3 covers 14 residues. V shed 2 bases, J shed 8 bases, and the junction held 3 bases outside the gene matches. The CDR3 bases are TGTGCCAGCAGTTTATGGGACAGGGACGAAAAACTGTTTTTT. Its translation: CASSLWDRDEKLFF.

In this sample, this clonotype turned up many times. The rearrangement links TRBV7-9 to TRBJ1-1; D gene uncertain. Germline CDR1 reads SEHNR; CDR2 reads FQNEAQ (reference sequence). This CDR3 spans 11 amino acids. The V end was cut by 3 bases, the J end by 6 bases, with 5 bases between. The CDR3 region has the DNA TGTGCCAGCAGCTTGGTCGCTGAAGCTTTCTTT. Translation gives CASSLVAEAFF. The complete variable domain, with remaining parts taken from reference TRBV7-9 and TRBJ1-1, reads DTGVSQNPRHKITKRGQNVTFRCDPISEHNRLYWYRQTLGQGPEFLTYFQNEAQLEKSRLLSDRFSAERPKGSFSTLEIQRTEQGDSAMYLCASSLVAEAFFGQGTRLTVV.